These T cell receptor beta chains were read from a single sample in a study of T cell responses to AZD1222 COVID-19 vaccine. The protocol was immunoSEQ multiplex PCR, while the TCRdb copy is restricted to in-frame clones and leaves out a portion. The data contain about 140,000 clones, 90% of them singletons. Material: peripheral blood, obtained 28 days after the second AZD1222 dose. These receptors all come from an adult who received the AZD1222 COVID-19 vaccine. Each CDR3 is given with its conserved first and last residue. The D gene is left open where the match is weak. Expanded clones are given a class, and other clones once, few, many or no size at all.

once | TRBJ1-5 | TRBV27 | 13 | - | CASRQTSYQPQHF | TGTGCCAGCAGGCAGACATCTTATCAGCCCCAGCATTTT
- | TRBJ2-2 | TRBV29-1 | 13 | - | CSGGTANTGELFF | TGCAGCGGCGGGACAGCCAACACCGGGGAGCTGTTTTTT
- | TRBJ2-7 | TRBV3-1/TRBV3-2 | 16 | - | CASSQVGGGTGAEKYF | -
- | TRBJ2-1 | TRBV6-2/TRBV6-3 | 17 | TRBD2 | CASSVRGGGPPHNEQFF | TGTGCCAGCAGCGTTCGGGGGGGAGGACCCCCCCACAATGAGCAGTTCTTC
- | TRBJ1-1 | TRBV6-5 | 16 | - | CASSYRAGWENTEAFF | TGTGCCAGCAGTTACAGGGCTGGTTGGGAGAACACTGAAGCTTTCTTT
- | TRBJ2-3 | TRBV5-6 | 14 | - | CASSLVAGTDTQYF | TGTGCCAGCAGCTTGGTGGCGGGCACAGATACGCAGTATTTT
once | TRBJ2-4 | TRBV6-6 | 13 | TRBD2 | CASTREALAIQYF | TGTGCCAGCACCCGGGAGGCGTTAGCCATTCAGTACTTC
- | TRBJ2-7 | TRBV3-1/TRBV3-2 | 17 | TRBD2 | CASSHRPLAGGPPEQYF | TGTGCCAGCAGCCACCGGCCTCTAGCGGGAGGGCCCCCCGAGCAGTACTTC
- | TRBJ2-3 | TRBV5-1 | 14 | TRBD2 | CASSSTSGVDTQYF | TGCGCCAGCAGCTCCACTAGCGGAGTAGATACGCAGTATTTT
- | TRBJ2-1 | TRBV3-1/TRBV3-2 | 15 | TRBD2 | CASSQQAGGTREQFF | TGTGCCAGCAGTCAACAAGCGGGGGGTACACGGGAGCAGTTCTTC
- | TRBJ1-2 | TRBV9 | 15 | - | CASSVGIQGPYGYTF | TGTGCCAGCAGCGTAGGTATTCAGGGTCCCTATGGCTACACCTTC
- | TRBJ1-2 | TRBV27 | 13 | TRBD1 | CASSDRGQYGYTF | TGTGCCAGCAGTGACAGGGGGCAATATGGCTACACCTTC
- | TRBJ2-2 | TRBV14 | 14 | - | CASSQVLNTGELFF | TGTGCCAGCAGCCAGGTTTTGAACACCGGGGAGCTGTTTTTT
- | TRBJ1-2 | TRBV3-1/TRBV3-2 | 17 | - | CASSQDPRLALKDGYTF | TGTGCCAGCAGCCAAGACCCCCGGCTAGCCTTAAAGGATGGCTACACCTTC
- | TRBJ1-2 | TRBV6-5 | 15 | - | CASSSPNRGTYGYTF | TGTGCCAGCAGTTCCCCGAATCGAGGGACCTATGGCTACACCTTC
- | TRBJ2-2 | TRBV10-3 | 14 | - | CALRGGAGTGELFF | TGTGCCTTGAGGGGGGGAGCGGGCACCGGGGAGCTGTTTTTT
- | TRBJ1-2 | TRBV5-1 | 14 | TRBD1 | CASSPEGQGYGYTF | TGCGCCAGCAGCCCCGAAGGACAGGGCTATGGCTACACCTTC
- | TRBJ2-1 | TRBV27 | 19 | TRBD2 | CASSPSLASGRVGYNEQFF | TGTGCCAGCAGTCCCTCCCTAGCTAGCGGGAGAGTAGGGTACAATGAGCAGTTCTTC
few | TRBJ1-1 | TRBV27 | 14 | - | CASSISGASTEAFF | TGTGCCAGCAGTATCTCAGGGGCTAGCACTGAAGCTTTCTTT
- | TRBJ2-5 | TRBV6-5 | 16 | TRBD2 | CASSYGGSGGQETQYF | TGTGCCAGCAGTTACGGGGGAAGCGGGGGCCAAGAGACCCAGTACTTC
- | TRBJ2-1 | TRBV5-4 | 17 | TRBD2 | CASSSPGLAVSYNEQFF | TGTGCCAGCAGCTCTCCGGGACTAGCGGTTTCCTACAATGAGCAGTTCTTC
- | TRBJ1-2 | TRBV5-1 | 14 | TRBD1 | CASSQGVTNYGYTF | TGCGCCAGCAGCCAGGGGGTCACTAACTATGGCTACACCTTC
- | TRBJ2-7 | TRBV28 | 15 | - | CASSLLRGLNYEQYF | TGTGCCAGCAGTTTATTGCGGGGTCTCAACTACGAGCAGTACTTC
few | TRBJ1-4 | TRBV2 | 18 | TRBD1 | CASSGLPSNRGPNEKLFF | TGTGCCAGCAGTGGACTTCCTTCCAACAGGGGGCCAAATGAAAAACTGTTTTTT
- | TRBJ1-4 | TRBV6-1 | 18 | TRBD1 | CASSGVMGQGDGGEKLFF | TGTGCCAGCAGTGGGGTGATGGGACAGGGGGACGGGGGCGAAAAACTGTTTTTT
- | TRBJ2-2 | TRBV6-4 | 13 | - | CASRELGTGELFF | TGTGCCAGCAGGGAGTTAGGCACCGGGGAGCTGTTTTTT
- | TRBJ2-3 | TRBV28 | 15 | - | CASSDSGSVTDTQYF | TGTGCCAGCAGCGATAGCGGTTCAGTCACAGATACGCAGTATTTT
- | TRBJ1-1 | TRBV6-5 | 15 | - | CASSYSGALNTEAFF | TGTGCCAGCAGTTACTCAGGGGCTCTGAACACTGAAGCTTTCTTT
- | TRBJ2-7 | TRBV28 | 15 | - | CASSYASSFSYEQYF | TGTGCCAGCAGTTATGCTAGCAGTTTCTCCTACGAGCAGTACTTC
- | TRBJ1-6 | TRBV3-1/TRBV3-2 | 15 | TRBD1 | CASSQGTGRTSPLHF | TGTGCCAGCAGCCAAGGGACAGGGAGAACTTCACCCCTCCACTTT